One and the same sample provided the 3 T cell receptor beta chains below, sequenced in a study of radiation and T cells in renal cell carcinoma. Time point given: blood 4 weeks post-SBRT, at nephrectomy. Noted treatment: 15 Gy SBRT to primary tumor, nephrectomy 4 weeks later. Profiling relied on immunoSEQ multiplex PCR, and the TCRdb table lists in-frame clones only, not all of them. The sample shows 140,000 to 150,000 clones, 86% of them seen only once. The starting material was blood, obtained from a patient whose treatment included radiotherapy and nephrectomy. Receptors originate from a woman aged 50 to 65 with renal cell carcinoma.

The chain joins TRBV28 to TRBJ1-2, with 10 bases that match TRBD1. Per the germline V gene, CDR1 is MDHEN and CDR2 is SYDVKM. V dropped 4 bases and J dropped 7; count of bases not matched to a gene: 12. The CDR3 runs to 16 residues. CDR3 amino acids: CASSSPPGQGSFGYTF. The CDR3 region has the DNA TGTGCCAGCAGTTCACCTCCGGGACAGGGGTCGTTTGGCTACACCTTC.

The sample holds a few counts of this clone. The gene calls are TRBV29-1 and TRBJ1-1; D is unclear. The V gene's germline CDR1 is SQVTM and CDR2 ANQGSEA. The CDR3 is made up of 13 amino acids. V was clipped by 5 bases and J by 2 bases, with 12 bases between them. The CDR3 nucleotides read TGCAGCGTTTACCTCCGGGTCAACACTGAAGCTTTCTTT. Translation: CSVYLRVNTEAFF.

The chain employs TRBV18 and TRBJ2-1; no clear D. With 2 bases removed from V and 0 bases from J, the gap between germline ends came to 8 bases. The CDR3 loop spans 15 amino acids. CDR1 and CDR2 (germline): KGHSH, LQKENI. For the CDR3, the DNA is TGTGCCAGCTCACCAAGGGCGGTCTCCTACAATGAGCAGTTCTTC. It translates to CASSPRAVSYNEQFF.